A single T cell receptor (beta chain) is shown here with its context. Its antigen is not known. Primers included in the PCR were 60 Vbeta and 13 Jbeta primers. The data were produced by immunoSEQ multiplex PCR, yet TCRdb's version contains in-frame clones alone and is incomplete. The table has approximately 140,000 clones, 79% seen once. This CDR3 has 14 amino acids. Trimming removed 7 bases from V and 0 bases from J; junction bases left unmatched: 5. The germline V gene encodes CDR1 LNHDA and CDR2 SQIVND (reference sequence). The record originates from a study of cytomegalovirus exposure and HLA in healthy donors. Across the study: The 100 million to 140 million unique TCR beta sequences, from around 200 million T cells, were found by an earlier analysis. The study, taken as a whole, reports: It was reportedly the case that the classifier diagnosed cytomegalovirus status with high specificity and sensitivity.

Sequencing was done on a sample of PBMCs. The rearrangement joins TRBV19 to TRBJ1-1; 7 bases align to TRBD1. This TCR was recovered from a man aged 45-65 years in good health and CMV-seropositive. CDR3 nucleotide sequence: TGTGCCAGTAAACCGGGACAGTTGAACACTGAAGCTTTCTTT. It yields the protein CASKPGQLNTEAFF.